Presented here are 23 T cell receptor beta chains from one specimen sequenced in a study of OX40 agonist ivuxolimab in advanced cancers. The library was built by means of the immunoSEQ multiplex PCR assay. The source is immuneACCESS, and TCRdb retained only in-frame sequences with V and J called. Part of the clones is not carried over; for the studies checked, unresolved V genes explain less than half of this, and the remainder is unexplained. The sample has 50,000 to 65,000 clones on record, about 87% of them singletons. The ten largest account for 0.65% to 0.7% of the sample. The source was CD4+ or CD8+ T cells sorted from blood, collected in a trial of the OX40 agonist ivuxolimab. Receptor source: an adult with an advanced solid tumor such as melanoma, head and neck, liver or kidney cancer.

This chain uses TRBV19 with TRBJ1-2, with 7 bases matching TRBD1. V trimming: 4 bases; J trimming: 4 bases; junction bases outside the gene matches: 3. Germline CDR1 is LNHDA and CDR2 is SQIVND (reference sequence). This CDR3 comprises 13 residues. CDR3 DNA sequence: TGTGCCAGTAGTACGGGACAGACCTATGGCTACACCTTC. Translation: CASSTGQTYGYTF.

The V and J genes are TRBV5-1 and TRBJ2-7; D not resolved. V lost 0 bases and J 5 bases, leaving 9 bases between the germline ends. The length of the CDR3 is 13 residues. Looked up from germline, CDR1 is SGHRS and CDR2 is YFSETQ. The CDR3 region has the DNA TGCGCCAGCAGCTTGGCGGGTTCCAACGAGCAGTACTTC. Its translation is CASSLAGSNEQYF.

The chain combines TRBV27 with TRBJ2-3; tentatively, D is TRBD2 (7 bases). The germline V gene has CDR1 MNHEY and CDR2 SMNVEV (reference sequence). Trimming cost V 2 bases and J 0 bases, with 15 bases left between them. This CDR3 region has 17 residues. CDR3 in amino acids: CASSLGGASYSTDTQYF. Written as DNA, the CDR3 is TGTGCCAGCAGTTTAGGGGGGGCGAGTTATAGCACAGATACGCAGTATTTT.

This clone was seen only a few times. V and J are TRBV7-2 and TRBJ2-1; 12 bases agree with TRBD2. Trimming at V came to 5 bases and at J to 7 bases, leaving 6 bases not matched to a gene. Germline lookup yields CDR1 SGHTA and CDR2 FQGNSA. The CDR3 contains 15 residues. The CDR3 spells CASSQTSGRINEQFF. DNA of the CDR3: TGTGCCAGCAGCCAAACTAGCGGGAGGATTAATGAGCAGTTCTTC.

The V and J genes are TRBV11-2 and TRBJ2-7, with a tentative D call TRBD2 (6 bases). Germline V gene sequence: CDR1 SGHAT, CDR2 FQNNGV. V was pared by 5 bases and J by 3 bases, with 17 bases between. The CDR3 has 15 residues. CDR3 nucleotides: TGTGCCAGCAGCACTCAAGGGGACTCTAACTACGAGCAGTACTTC. Protein sequence: CASSTQGDSNYEQYF.

The V and J genes are TRBV11-2 and TRBJ2-2, with 9 nucleotides matching TRBD1. Germline-derived CDR1 and CDR2 are SGHAT and FQNNGV. There are 16 residues in the CDR3. Germline trimming cut 5 bases from V and 2 bases from J; bases unmatched to any gene: 6. CDR3 nucleotides: TGTGCCAGCAGCATCAACAGGGGGCCCAACACCGGGGAGCTGTTTTTT. This encodes CASSINRGPNTGELFF.

The chain employs TRBV9 and TRBJ1-2; D perhaps matches TRBD1 (6 bases). Germline-derived CDR1 and CDR2 are SGDLS and YYNGEE. Trimming stripped 5 bases from V and 8 bases from J, with 19 bases between. CDR3 length: 14 residues. The CDR3 sequence is CASSKQQGRTGYTF. For the CDR3, the DNA is TGTGCCAGCAGTAAGCAACAGGGACGAACAGGCTACACCTTC.

The chain recombines TRBV11-2 with TRBJ2-2; no definite D call. This CDR3 has 12 residues. From germline, CDR1 is SGHAT and CDR2 FQNNGV. The ends were cut back, 1 base at V and 6 bases at J, with 3 bases in the middle. The CDR3 DNA sequence: TGTGCCAGCAGCTTAGGGGCCGGGGAGCTGTTTTTT. Protein sequence: CASSLGAGELFF.

CDR3 sequence (DNA): TGCACCAGCAGCCCCCAGCCTCCGGGAAACACCATATATTTT. Translating gives CTSSPQPPGNTIYF. V usage is TRBV1 and J usage is TRBJ1-3. TRBV1 is designated a pseudogene. CDR3 length: 14 amino acids.

This clone has more than one count but fewer than ten. The V call is TRBV27, the J call TRBJ2-1; D is undetermined. CDR3 length: 15 residues. Germline values: CDR1 MNHEY, CDR2 SMNVEV (reference sequence). Trimming removed 5 bases from V and 12 bases from J, with 23 bases in between. The CDR3: CASSPSSDLPTGQFF. CDR3 nucleotides: TGTGCCAGCAGTCCCTCTTCCGACCTCCCAACGGGGCAGTTCTTC.

The V call is TRBV6-5, the J call TRBJ2-7; 13 bases are shared with TRBD2. The junction had 2 bases not matched to a gene; V was cut back by 6 bases and J by 3 bases. Germline lookup yields CDR1 MNHEY and CDR2 SVGAGI. The CDR3 is 14 residues long. The DNA of the CDR3 is TGTGCCAGCAGCGGGACTAGCGGGAACTACGAGCAGTACTTC. This gives the protein CASSGTSGNYEQYF.

CDR3: CASSVAGQGASGNTIYF. The CDR3 DNA reads as TGTGCCAGCAGCGTAGCGGGACAGGGGGCGTCCGGAAACACCATATATTTT. The chain is built from TRBV9 and TRBJ1-3; 12 bases are a match to TRBD1. This CDR3 region has 17 residues. V lost 0 bases to trimming and J lost 4 bases; unmatched junction nucleotides: 5. Germline V gene lookup returns CDR1 SGDLS and CDR2 YYNGEE.

The gene calls are TRBV6-1 and TRBJ1-5; D remains ambiguous. V was cut by 5 bases and J by 4 bases, with 3 bases left in between. The length of the CDR3 is 11 residues. The germline gives CDR1 MNHNS, CDR2 SASEGT. The CDR3 DNA follows: TGTGCCAGCAGTCTTAATCAGCCCCAGCATTTT. Its translation is CASSLNQPQHF.

DNA of the CDR3: TGCGCCAGCAGCCTCACGACAGCAACCTACGAGCAGTACTTC. Residues: CASSLTTATYEQYF. The chain is built from TRBV5-1 and TRBJ2-7; possible D gene TRBD1, 5 bases. The CDR3 contains 14 residues. In germline, CDR1 is SGHRS, CDR2 YFSETQ. The V end was cut by 4 bases, the J end by 2 bases, with 13 bases between. Full variable domain (rest looked up from reference TRBV5-1 and TRBJ2-7): KAGVTQTPRYLIKTRGQQVTLSCSPISGHRSVSWYQQTPGQGLQFLFEYFSETQRNKGNFPGRFSGRQFSNSRSEMNVSTLELGDSALYLCASSLTTATYEQYFGPGTRLTVT.

J is TRBJ1-6 and V is TRBV30; possibly TRBD1 for D (6 bases). Deletions cut 1 base from V and 16 bases from J, with 14 bases between. The germline V gene encodes CDR1 GTSNPN and CDR2 SVGIG (reference sequence). CDR3 length: 12 residues. CDR3 residues: CAWSGAKDRLHF. The CDR3 bases are TGTGCCTGGAGTGGTGCCAAGGACAGACTCCACTTT. Full variable domain (remainder filled in from reference TRBV30 and TRBJ1-6): SQTIHQWPATLVQPVGSPLSLECTVEGTSNPNLYWYRQAAGRGLQLLFYSVGIGQISSEVPQNLSASRPQDRQFILSSKKLLLSDSGFYLCAWSGAKDRLHFGNGTRLTVT.

V is TRBV18 and J is TRBJ1-5; D is unresolved. Germline lookup yields CDR1 KGHSH and CDR2 LQKENI. V was pared by 6 bases and J by 0 bases, with 12 bases between. The CDR3 has 15 amino acids. CDR3 loop: CASSRLGDSNQPQHF. CDR3 nucleotide sequence: TGTGCCAGCTCTCGACTAGGAGATAGCAATCAGCCCCAGCATTTT.

V and J are TRBV30 and TRBJ1-5; a weak D match, TRBD1 (6 bases). The CDR3 loop spans 13 amino acids. The germline CDR1 and CDR2 sequences are GTSNPN and SVGIG (reference sequence). V was shortened by 4 bases and J by 4 bases, with 11 bases between the two germline ends. CDR3 sequence reads: CAWNTQGNQPQHF. DNA of the CDR3: TGTGCCTGGAACACGCAGGGGAATCAGCCCCAGCATTTT.

The rearrangement joins TRBV7-2 to TRBJ2-5; 9 bases line up with TRBD2. V trimming: 1 base; J trimming: 1 base; junction bases outside the gene matches: 7. Germline CDR1 reads SGHTA; CDR2 reads FQGNSA. The CDR3 extends over 17 amino acids. This CDR3 reads CASSLVGTSGPQETQYF. CDR3 nucleotides: TGTGCCAGCAGCTTAGTGGGAACTAGCGGGCCCCAAGAGACCCAGTACTTC.

This sequence joins TRBV19 and TRBJ2-2; D tentatively reads TRBD1 or TRBD2 (5 bases each). The CDR3 contains 13 residues. Trimming removed 7 bases from V and 5 bases from J, with 11 bases in between. Germline V gene data show CDR1 as LNHDA and CDR2 as SQIVND (reference sequence). The CDR3 reads CASTGPGTGELFF. DNA for the CDR3: TGTGCCAGTACGGGGCCGGGAACCGGGGAGCTGTTTTTT.

The J gene is TRBJ2-2, the V gene TRBV30; D is possibly TRBD1 (5 bases). Trimming took off 2 bases at V and 6 bases at J, with 13 bases between the two ends. The germline V gene encodes CDR1 GTSNPN and CDR2 SVGIG (reference sequence). The CDR3 loop spans 14 amino acids. The DNA for the CDR3 is TGTGCCTGGAGTATGGCCAGGGCGGCCGGGGAGCTGTTTTTT. This codes for CAWSMARAAGELFF.

V gene TRBV7-3 combines with J gene TRBJ2-1, with D perhaps being TRBD1 or TRBD2 (5 bases each). V gave up 2 bases and J gave up 9 bases, with 11 bases separating them. This CDR3 is 13 amino acids long. CDR1 and CDR2 from the germline V gene are SGHTA and FQGTGA. CDR3 sequence: CASSLGTDGEQFF. The DNA for the CDR3 is TGTGCCAGCAGCTTAGGGACGGACGGTGAGCAGTTCTTC.

The V call is TRBV29-1, the J call TRBJ2-7; tentatively, D is TRBD2 (7 bases). The CDR3 runs to 14 residues. Germline V gene lookup returns CDR1 SQVTM and CDR2 ANQGSEA. The germline V and J ends were trimmed by 2 bases and 5 bases, with 16 bases remaining between them. CDR3 sequence: CSVESGGGGNEQYF. The CDR3 region has the DNA TGCAGCGTTGAAAGCGGAGGGGGGGGCAACGAGCAGTACTTC.

The chain couples TRBV15 to TRBJ2-1; 12 positions match TRBD2. The CDR3 covers 17 residues. Germline V gives CDR1 LNHNV, CDR2 YYDKDF (reference sequence). The V segment lost 3 bases and the J segment 4 bases; nucleotides outside the gene matches: 7. The CDR3 protein is CATSRFLTSGRYNEQFF. The CDR3 DNA sequence: TGTGCCACCAGCAGGTTTCTGACTAGCGGGAGATACAATGAGCAGTTCTTC.